What follows is one T cell receptor beta chain and its context. The sample belongs to a study of blood T cell repertoires in COVID-19. Overall study: From the United States, Italy and Spain came samples of acute and convalescent COVID-19. T cells, B-cell-depleted T cells, or PBMCs provided the cDNA or gDNA that served as material.

Authors' analysis steps: Amplification from reference gene primers served as the basis for estimated nucleated cell counts. Sequencing used immunoSEQ multiplex PCR; TCRdb keeps in-frame clones, though not all of them. Clone size and V and J calls were adopted from that table, with D and trimming inferred from the DNA. The data show some 200,000 clones, with around 84% seen just once and 9.7% held by the top ten. Per the germline V gene, CDR1 is SGDLS and CDR2 is YYNGEE. J gave up 3 bases and V 0 bases, and 1 base lay outside the gene matches. The CDR3 has 14 residues. The chain carries TRBV9 and TRBJ2-7, with TRBD2 identical over 9 bases. Sample: peripheral blood. This TCR came from a man aged 50 to 59 with active or convalescent COVID-19. The CDR3 coding sequence is TGTGCCAGCAGCGTAGGACTAGCGGACTACGAGCAGTACTTC. It encodes CASSVGLADYEQYF.